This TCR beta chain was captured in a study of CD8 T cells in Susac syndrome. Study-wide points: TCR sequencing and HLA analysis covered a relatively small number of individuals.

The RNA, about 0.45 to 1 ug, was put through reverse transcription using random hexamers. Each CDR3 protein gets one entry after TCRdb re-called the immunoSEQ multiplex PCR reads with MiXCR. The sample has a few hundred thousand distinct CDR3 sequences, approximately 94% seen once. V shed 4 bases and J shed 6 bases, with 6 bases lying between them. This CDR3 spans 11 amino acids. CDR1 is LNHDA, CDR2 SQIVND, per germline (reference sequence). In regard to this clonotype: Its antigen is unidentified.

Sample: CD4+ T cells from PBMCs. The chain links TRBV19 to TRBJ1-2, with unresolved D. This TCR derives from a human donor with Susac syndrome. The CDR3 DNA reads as TGTGCCAGTAGTAAGGGAGATGGCTACACCTTC. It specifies CASSKGDGYTF.